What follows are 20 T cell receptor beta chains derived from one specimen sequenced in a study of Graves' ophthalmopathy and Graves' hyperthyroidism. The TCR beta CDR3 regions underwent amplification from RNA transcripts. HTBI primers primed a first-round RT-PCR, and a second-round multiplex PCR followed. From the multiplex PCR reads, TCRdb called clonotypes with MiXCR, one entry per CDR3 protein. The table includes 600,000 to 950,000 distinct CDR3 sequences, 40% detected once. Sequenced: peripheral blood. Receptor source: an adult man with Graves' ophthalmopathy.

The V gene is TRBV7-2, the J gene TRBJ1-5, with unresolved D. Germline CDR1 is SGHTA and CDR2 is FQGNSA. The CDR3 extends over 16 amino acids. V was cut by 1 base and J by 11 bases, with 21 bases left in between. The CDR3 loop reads CASSLGTSGSVETQHF. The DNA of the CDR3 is TGTGCCAGCAGCTTAGGGACTAGCGGGAGTGTTGAGACCCAGCATTTT. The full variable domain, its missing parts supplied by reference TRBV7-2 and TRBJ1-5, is GAGVSQSPSNKVTEKGKDVELRCDPISGHTALYWYRQSLGQGLEFLIYFQGNSAPDKSGLPSDRFSAERTGGSVSTLTIQRTQQEDSAVYLCASSLGTSGSVETQHFGDGTRLSIL.

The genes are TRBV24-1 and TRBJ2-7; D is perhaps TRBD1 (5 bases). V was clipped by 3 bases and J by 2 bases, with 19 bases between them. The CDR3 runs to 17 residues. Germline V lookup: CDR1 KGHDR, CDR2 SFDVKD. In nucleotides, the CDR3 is TGTGCCACCAGTGATCCACGGTTGGACACAAGCGCCTACGAGCAGTACTTC. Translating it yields CATSDPRLDTSAYEQYF.

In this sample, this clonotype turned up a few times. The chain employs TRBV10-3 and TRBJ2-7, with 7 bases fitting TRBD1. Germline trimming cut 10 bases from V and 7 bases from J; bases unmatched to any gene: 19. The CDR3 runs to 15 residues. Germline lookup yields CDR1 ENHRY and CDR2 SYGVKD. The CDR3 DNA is TGTGCCAGCAGGCGAGTGGGGACAGCCCAGGGAGAGCAGTACTTC. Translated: CASRRVGTAQGEQYF.

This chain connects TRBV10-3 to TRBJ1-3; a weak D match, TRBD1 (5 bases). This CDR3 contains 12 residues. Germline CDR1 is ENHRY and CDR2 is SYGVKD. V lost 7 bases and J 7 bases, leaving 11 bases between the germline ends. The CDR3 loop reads CAINRGVNTIYF. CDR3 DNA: TGTGCCATCAACCGGGGGGTGAACACCATATATTTT.

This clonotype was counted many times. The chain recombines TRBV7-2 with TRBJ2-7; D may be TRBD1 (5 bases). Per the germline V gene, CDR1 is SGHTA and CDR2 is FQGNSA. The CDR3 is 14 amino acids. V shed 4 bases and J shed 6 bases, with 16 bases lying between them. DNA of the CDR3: TGTGCCAGCAGCTGGGGCAGGATGACCTCCGAGCAGTACTTC. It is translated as CASSWGRMTSEQYF. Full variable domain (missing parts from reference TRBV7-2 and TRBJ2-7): GAGVSQSPSNKVTEKGKDVELRCDPISGHTALYWYRQSLGQGLEFLIYFQGNSAPDKSGLPSDRFSAERTGGSVSTLTIQRTQQEDSAVYLCASSWGRMTSEQYFGPGTRLTVT.

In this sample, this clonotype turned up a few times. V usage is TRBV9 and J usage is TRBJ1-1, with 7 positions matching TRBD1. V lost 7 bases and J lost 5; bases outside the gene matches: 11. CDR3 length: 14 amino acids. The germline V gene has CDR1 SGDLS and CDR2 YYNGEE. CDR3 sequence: CASSLDRAGTEAFF. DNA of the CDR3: TGTGCCAGCTCGCTAGACAGGGCGGGGACTGAAGCTTTCTTT.

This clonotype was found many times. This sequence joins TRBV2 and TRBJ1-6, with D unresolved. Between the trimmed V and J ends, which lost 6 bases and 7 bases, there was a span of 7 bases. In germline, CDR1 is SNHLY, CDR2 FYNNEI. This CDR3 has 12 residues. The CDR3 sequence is CASRVGNSPLHF. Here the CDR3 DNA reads TGTGCCAGCAGGGTGGGGAATTCACCCCTCCACTTT.

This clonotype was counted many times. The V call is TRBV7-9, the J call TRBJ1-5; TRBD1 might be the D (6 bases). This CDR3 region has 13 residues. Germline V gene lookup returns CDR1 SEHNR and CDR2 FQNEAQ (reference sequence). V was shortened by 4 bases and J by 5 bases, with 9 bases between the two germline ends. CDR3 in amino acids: CASSSNRDQPQHF. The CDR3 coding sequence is TGTGCCAGCAGCTCCAACAGGGATCAGCCCCAGCATTTT.

The CDR3 nucleotides are TGTGCCAGTAGTATTGTATGGAATCAGCCCCAGCATTTT. It encodes CASSIVWNQPQHF. The J gene is TRBJ1-5, the V gene TRBV19; no clear D. This CDR3 spans 13 amino acids. Germline V gene lookup returns CDR1 LNHDA and CDR2 SQIVND (reference sequence). Trimming removed 3 bases from V and 4 bases from J, with 7 bases in between.

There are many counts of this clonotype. The CDR3, as DNA: TGTGCCAGCAGTGAAGGGGCGCTGGCCTACGAGCAGTACTTC. As protein: CASSEGALAYEQYF. This chain uses TRBV2 with TRBJ2-7; D ambiguous. The V end lost 1 base, the J end lost 2 bases, and 9 bases lay between the germline ends. The germline gives CDR1 SNHLY, CDR2 FYNNEI. The CDR3 is made up of 14 amino acids.

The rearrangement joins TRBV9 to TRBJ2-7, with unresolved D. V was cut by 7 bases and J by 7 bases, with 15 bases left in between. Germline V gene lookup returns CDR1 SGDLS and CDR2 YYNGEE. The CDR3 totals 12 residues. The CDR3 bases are TGTGCCAGCTCACCATATCCTCCGGAGCAGTACTTC. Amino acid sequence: CASSPYPPEQYF.

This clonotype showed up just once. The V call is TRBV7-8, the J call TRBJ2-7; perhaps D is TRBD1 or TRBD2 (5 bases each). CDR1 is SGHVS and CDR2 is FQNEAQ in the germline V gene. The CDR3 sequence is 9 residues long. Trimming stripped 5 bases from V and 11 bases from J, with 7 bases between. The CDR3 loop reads CASSRGEYF. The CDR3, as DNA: TGTGCCAGCAGCCGAGGGGAGTACTTC. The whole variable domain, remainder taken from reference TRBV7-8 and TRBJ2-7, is GAGVSQSPRYKVAKRGQDVALRCDPISGHVSLFWYQQALGQGPEFLTYFQNEAQLDKSGLPSDRFFAERPEGSVSTLKIQRTQQEDSAVYLCASSRGEYFGPGTRLTVT.

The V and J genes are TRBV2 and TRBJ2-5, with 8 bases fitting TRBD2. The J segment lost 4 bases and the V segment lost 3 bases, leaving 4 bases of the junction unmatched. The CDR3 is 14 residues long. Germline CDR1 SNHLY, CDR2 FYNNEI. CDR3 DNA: TGTGCCAGCAGTGATCTTGCGGGGGGAGAGACCCAGTACTTC. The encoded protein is CASSDLAGGETQYF.

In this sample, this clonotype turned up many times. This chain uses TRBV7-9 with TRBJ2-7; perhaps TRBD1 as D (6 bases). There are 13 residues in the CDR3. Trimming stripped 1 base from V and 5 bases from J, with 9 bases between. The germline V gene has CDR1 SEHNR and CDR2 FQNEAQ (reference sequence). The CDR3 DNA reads TGTGCCAGCAGCTTAGACAGGGAGAACGAGCAGTACTTC. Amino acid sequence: CASSLDRENEQYF. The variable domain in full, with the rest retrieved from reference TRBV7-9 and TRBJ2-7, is DTGVSQNPRHKITKRGQNVTFRCDPISEHNRLYWYRQTLGQGPEFLTYFQNEAQLEKSRLLSDRFSAERPKGSFSTLEIQRTEQGDSAMYLCASSLDRENEQYFGPGTRLTVT.

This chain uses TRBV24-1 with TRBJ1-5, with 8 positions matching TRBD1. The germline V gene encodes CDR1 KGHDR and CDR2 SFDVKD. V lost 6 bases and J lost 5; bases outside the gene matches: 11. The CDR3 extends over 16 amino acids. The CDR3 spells CATSSPGTGPHQPQHF. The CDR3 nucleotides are TGTGCCACCAGTAGTCCAGGGACAGGCCCCCATCAGCCCCAGCATTTT.

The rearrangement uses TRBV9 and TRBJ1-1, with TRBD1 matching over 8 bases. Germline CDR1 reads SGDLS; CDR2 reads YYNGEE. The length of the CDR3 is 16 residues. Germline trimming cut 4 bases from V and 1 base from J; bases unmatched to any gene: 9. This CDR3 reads CASSPRDRPPNTEAFF. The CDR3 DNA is TGTGCCAGCAGCCCCCGGGACAGGCCACCGAACACTGAAGCTTTCTTT.

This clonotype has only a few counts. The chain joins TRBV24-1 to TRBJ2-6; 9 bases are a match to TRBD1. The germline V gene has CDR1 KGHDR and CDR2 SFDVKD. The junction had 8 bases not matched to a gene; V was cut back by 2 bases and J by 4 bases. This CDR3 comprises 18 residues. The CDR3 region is CATSDSGTGTSGANVLTF. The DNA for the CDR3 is TGTGCCACCAGTGATTCCGGGACAGGGACCTCAGGGGCCAACGTCCTGACTTTC.

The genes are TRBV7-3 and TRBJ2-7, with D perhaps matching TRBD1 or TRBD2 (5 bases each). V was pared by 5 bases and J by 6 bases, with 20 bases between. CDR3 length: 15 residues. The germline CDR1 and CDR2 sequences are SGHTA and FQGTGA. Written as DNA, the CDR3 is TGTGCCAGCAGCCAGGGTTGGGGACCAAGGGGCGAGCAGTACTTC. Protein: CASSQGWGPRGEQYF.

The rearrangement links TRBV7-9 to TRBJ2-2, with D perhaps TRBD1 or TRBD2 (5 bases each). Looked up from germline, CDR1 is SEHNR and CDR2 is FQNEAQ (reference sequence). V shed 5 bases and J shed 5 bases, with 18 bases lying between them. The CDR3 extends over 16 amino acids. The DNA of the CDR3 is TGTGCCAGCAGCCAAGTTCATGGTGGGGGTACCGGGGAGCTGTTTTTT. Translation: CASSQVHGGGTGELFF.

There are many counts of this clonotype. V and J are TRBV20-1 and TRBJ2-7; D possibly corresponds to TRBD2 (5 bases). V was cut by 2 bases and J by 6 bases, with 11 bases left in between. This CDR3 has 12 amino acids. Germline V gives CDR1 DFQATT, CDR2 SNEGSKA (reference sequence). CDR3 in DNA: TGCAGTGCTAGAACGGGGTCGGGCGAGCAGTACTTC. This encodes CSARTGSGEQYF.